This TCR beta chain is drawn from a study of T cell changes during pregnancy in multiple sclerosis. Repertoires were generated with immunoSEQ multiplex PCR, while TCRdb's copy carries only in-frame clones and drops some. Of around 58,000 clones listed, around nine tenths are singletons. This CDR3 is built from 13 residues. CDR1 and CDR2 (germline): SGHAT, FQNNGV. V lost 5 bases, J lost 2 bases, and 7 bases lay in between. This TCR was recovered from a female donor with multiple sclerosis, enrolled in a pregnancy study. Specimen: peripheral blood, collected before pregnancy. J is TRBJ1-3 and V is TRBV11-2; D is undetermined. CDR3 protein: CASSAAAGNTIYF. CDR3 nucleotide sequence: TGTGCCAGCAGCGCGGCGGCTGGAAACACCATATATTTT.